At least ten counts were recorded for the clone carrying this T cell receptor (beta chain). A junction end diverges from the germline sequence, so it may reflect a read error. Time point defined: before trial treatment. Advanced solid tumors lacking tumor-infiltrating lymphocytes characterized eligible patients. These data belong to a study of low-dose radiotherapy and immunotherapy resistance in tumors. Germline values: CDR1 SGHRS, CDR2 YFSETQ. The CDR3 loop spans 16 amino acids. TCRs underwent 20 PCR cycles of amplification with a constant-region primer and V-primer adapter. With in vitro transcription, the isolated mRNA was amplified. TCRdb reprocessed the reads via MiXCR and lists one record per CDR3 protein. Here the sample spans about 46,000 distinct CDR3 sequences, roughly 10% being singletons.

The sequence derives from a female donor with ovarian cancer. Sequences were derived from PBMCs, sampled before treatment. The V gene is TRBV5-1, the J gene TRBJ2-1; 12 bases agree with TRBD1. The CDR3 DNA reads as TGTGCCAGCAGCCCCCCGGGGACAGGGGGCATCGATGAGCAGTTCTTC. Its protein is CASSPPGTGGIDEQFF. The complete variable domain, with remaining parts taken from reference TRBV5-1 and TRBJ2-1, reads KAGVTQTPRYLIKTRGQQVTLSCSPISGHRSVSWYQQTPGQGLQFLFEYFSETQRNKGNFPGRFSGRQFSNSRSEMNVSTLELGDSALYLCASSPPGTGGIDEQFFGPGTRLTVL.